These T cell receptor beta chains were read from a single sample in a study of blood T cell repertoires in COVID-19. Repertoires were generated with immunoSEQ multiplex PCR, while TCRdb's copy carries only in-frame clones and drops some. The sample includes about 150,000 clones, 85% to 90% of them seen just once. Sequenced sample: PBMCs or T cells enriched from blood (not recorded which). The receptor set was obtained from a woman between 25 and 40 years old with acute COVID-19. Both conserved end residues are part of each CDR3. D genes are given only for firm matches. Some rows mark clone size as missing; the rest say once, few, many or name a class of expanded clone.

d_gene	v_gene	j_gene	abundance	CDR3aa	CDR3nt
.	TRBV10-3	TRBJ1-3	.	CAISEGGPFSGNTIYF	TGTGCCATCAGTGAGGGGGGCCCGTTCTCTGGAAACACCATATATTTT
.	TRBV11-2	TRBJ1-2	.	CASSFGGSGNGYTF	TGTGCCAGCAGCTTCGGGGGGTCGGGTAACGGCTACACCTTC
TRBD2	TRBV9	TRBJ2-7	.	CASSVAGGIPYEQYF	TGTGCCAGCAGCGTAGCCGGGGGGATTCCCTACGAGCAGTACTTC
.	TRBV30	TRBJ2-1	.	CAWSPLASHNEQFF	TGTGCCTGGAGTCCTCTAGCGAGTCACAATGAGCAGTTCTTC
TRBD2	TRBV3-1/TRBV3-2	TRBJ2-1	once	CASSQDYTSGTDGNEQFF	TGTGCCAGCAGCCAAGATTATACTAGCGGGACCGACGGGAATGAGCAGTTCTTC
TRBD2	TRBV7-2	TRBJ2-7	.	CASSPLRTSGRALHEQYF	TGTGCCAGCAGCCCGCTCCGGACTAGCGGGAGGGCCCTTCACGAGCAGTACTTC
TRBD2	TRBV12-3/TRBV12-4	TRBJ2-5	.	CASCPGERGTQYF	TGTGCCAGCTGTCCCGGGGAGCGGGGGACCCAGTACTTC
.	TRBV6-5	TRBJ2-5	.	CASRQGGSETQYF	TGTGCCAGCAGACAGGGGGGGTCAGAGACCCAGTACTTC
.	TRBV7-2	TRBJ1-5	.	CASSLVRANQPQHF	TGTGCCAGCAGCTTAGTCAGGGCCAATCAGCCCCAGCATTTT
.	TRBV11-3	TRBJ1-2	.	CASSPCLGHYGYTF	TGTGCCAGCAGCCCCTGTTTGGGGCACTATGGCTACACCTTC
.	TRBV5-8	TRBJ2-7	.	CASSLTGWGEQYF	TGTGCCAGCAGCTTGACAGGGTGGGGCGAGCAGTACTTC
TRBD2	TRBV7-9	TRBJ2-7	once	CASSLMTGGPVSYEQYF	TGTGCCAGCAGCTTAATGACGGGAGGGCCAGTCTCCTACGAGCAGTACTTC
.	TRBV5-1	TRBJ2-1	.	CASSRDSFIEQFF	TGCGCCAGCAGCCGGGACTCCTTCATTGAGCAGTTCTTC
.	TRBV29-1	TRBJ1-1	.	CSLSGVGTEAFF	TGCAGCTTATCAGGGGTGGGCACTGAAGCTTTCTTT
.	TRBV19	TRBJ2-7	.	CASSSGHSTYEQYF	TGTGCCAGTAGCAGCGGGCACAGTACCTACGAGCAGTACTTC
.	TRBV12-2	TRBJ2-3	once	CASRFGAGVGDTQYF	TGTGCAAGTCGCTTCGGGGCGGGAGTGGGAGATACGCAGTATTTT
TRBD2	TRBV10-1	TRBJ2-7	.	CASPPRGAYEQYF	TGCGCCAGCCCACCACGGGGGGCCTACGAGCAGTACTTC
TRBD1	TRBV24-1	TRBJ2-3	.	CATSDRGRTDTQYF	TGTGCCACCAGCGACAGGGGACGGACAGATACGCAGTATTTT
.	TRBV9	TRBJ2-7	.	CASSVAQGGPDEQYF	TGTGCCAGCAGCGTAGCCCAGGGGGGTCCTGACGAGCAGTACTTC
TRBD1	TRBV7-6	TRBJ2-7	.	CASSLGDRVHEQYF	TGTGCCAGCAGCTTAGGGGACAGGGTGCACGAGCAGTACTTC
.	TRBV5-1	TRBJ2-3	.	CASSSSDTQYF	TGCGCCAGCTCGAGTTCAGATACGCAGTATTTT
TRBD2	TRBV19	TRBJ2-1	.	CASSIERESNEQFF	TGTGCCAGTAGTATCGAGCGGGAGAGTAATGAGCAGTTCTTC
TRBD1	TRBV10-3	TRBJ2-3	.	CAIRGQGGTDTQYF	TGTGCCATCAGGGGACAGGGAGGGACAGATACGCAGTATTTT
.	TRBV5-1	TRBJ2-5	.	CASSLAGTVVETQYF	TGCGCCAGCAGCTTGGCGGGAACAGTAGTAGAGACCCAGTACTTC
.	TRBV6-1	TRBJ2-3	.	CASSEEGRLGTDTQYF	TGTGCCAGCAGTGAAGAGGGGCGGCTCGGCACAGATACGCAGTATTTT
TRBD1	TRBV10-3	TRBJ1-2	.	CATEGAANYGYTF	TGTGCCACCGAGGGGGCCGCTAACTATGGCTACACCTTC
.	TRBV16	TRBJ1-1	once	CASSRVNTEAFF	TGTGCCAGCAGCCGAGTTAACACTGAAGCTTTCTTT
.	TRBV24-1	TRBJ2-2	once	CATGVTGAGELFF	TGTGCCACCGGGGTCACGGGGGCCGGGGAGCTGTTTTTT
.	TRBV5-5	TRBJ1-2	.	CASSEGANYGYTF	TGTGCCAGCAGCGAGGGAGCTAACTATGGCTACACCTTC
TRBD1	TRBV13	TRBJ1-2	.	CASSFRGGTGREYGYTF	TGTGCCAGCAGCTTTCGTGGAGGGACAGGGAGAGAATATGGCTACACCTTC
.	TRBV28	TRBJ2-7	.	CASSSGGDYEQYF	TGTGCCAGCAGTTCGGGGGGCGACTACGAGCAGTACTTC
.	TRBV6-2/TRBV6-3	TRBJ2-3	medium-sized	CASSQNRETDTQYF	TGTGCCAGCAGCCAGAACAGGGAAACAGATACGCAGTATTTT
.	TRBV29-1	TRBJ2-3	.	CSVRGGSLDATDTQYF	TGCAGCGTTAGAGGAGGCAGCCTGGACGCCACAGATACGCAGTATTTT
.	TRBV7-8	TRBJ1-1	.	CASSRARVRFRTEAFF	TGTGCCAGCAGCAGGGCCAGGGTGAGATTCCGCACTGAAGCTTTCTTT
TRBD1	TRBV6-5	TRBJ1-4	once	CASSYRGTGNEKLFF	TGTGCCAGCAGTTACCGCGGGACAGGGAATGAAAAACTGTTTTTT
TRBD2	TRBV7-3	TRBJ2-3	.	CASSLGLAGASDTQYF	TGTGCCAGCAGCTTGGGACTAGCGGGAGCTTCAGATACGCAGTATTTT
.	TRBV4-3	TRBJ2-3	once	CASSQDLVQGEGDTQYF	TGCGCCAGCAGCCAAGATTTGGTACAGGGTGAAGGAGATACGCAGTATTTT
.	TRBV28	TRBJ1-5	once	CASSFGESGGGFMGPQHF	TGTGCCAGCAGTTTCGGTGAGAGCGGGGGGGGCTTTATGGGACCCCAGCATTTT
TRBD2	TRBV11-3	TRBJ2-1	.	CASSYTSGRTHEQFF	TGTGCCAGCAGCTATACTAGCGGGAGGACCCATGAGCAGTTCTTC
TRBD1	TRBV11-3	TRBJ2-6	.	CASSPGGSYSGANVLTF	TGTGCCAGCAGCCCAGGGGGATCGTACTCTGGGGCCAACGTCCTGACTTTC
TRBD2	TRBV4-3	TRBJ2-2	.	CASSRNLLAGLGELFF	TGCGCCAGCAGCCGCAATCTACTAGCGGGGTTAGGGGAGCTGTTTTTT